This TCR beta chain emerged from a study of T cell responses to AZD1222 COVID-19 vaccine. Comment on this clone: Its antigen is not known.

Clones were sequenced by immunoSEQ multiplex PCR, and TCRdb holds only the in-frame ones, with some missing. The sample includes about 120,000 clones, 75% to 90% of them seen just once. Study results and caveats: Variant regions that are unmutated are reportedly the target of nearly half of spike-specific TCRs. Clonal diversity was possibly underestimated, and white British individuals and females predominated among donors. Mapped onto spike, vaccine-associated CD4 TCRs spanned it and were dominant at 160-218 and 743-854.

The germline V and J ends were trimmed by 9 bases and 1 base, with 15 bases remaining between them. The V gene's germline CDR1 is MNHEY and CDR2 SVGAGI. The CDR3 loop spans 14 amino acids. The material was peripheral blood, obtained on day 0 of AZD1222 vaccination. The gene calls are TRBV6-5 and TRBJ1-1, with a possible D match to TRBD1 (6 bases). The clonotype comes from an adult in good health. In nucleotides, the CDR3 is TGTGCCAGTAGGATGGGACACTCGAACACTGAAGCTTTCTTT. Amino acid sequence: CASRMGHSNTEAFF.